These T cell receptor beta chains were read from a single sample in a study of blood T cell repertoires in COVID-19. Some clones are missing from TCRdb's copy, which holds only in-frame ones; the method was immunoSEQ multiplex PCR. The data show about 250,000 clones, 85% to 90% seen once. The sequencing sample was made of PBMCs or T cells enriched from blood (not recorded which). All receptors come from a man aged 40-49 years who had recovered from COVID-19. Each CDR3 is given with its conserved first and last residue. Fields, in order: J gene, D gene, V gene, clone size, CDR3 DNA, CDR3 protein. The D gene is left open where the match is weak. A row's size may be missing; if present it is once, few, many or a size class.

TRBJ2-7	.	TRBV18	.	TGTGCCAGCTCACCGAGCGTGGCGGTCGAGCAGTACTTC	CASSPSVAVEQYF
TRBJ2-5	TRBD2	TRBV25-1	.	TGTGCCAGCAGTGAATCGGGACTAGCGGGAGGCTTAGAGACCCAGTACTTC	CASSESGLAGGLETQYF
TRBJ1-6	.	TRBV12-3/TRBV12-4	.	TGTGCCAGCGCGGCGGTTGGCAATTCACCCCTCCACTTT	CASAAVGNSPLHF
TRBJ2-3	.	TRBV28	.	TGTGCCAGCAAGGAGGGAGGAACAGATACGCAGTATTTT	CASKEGGTDTQYF
TRBJ2-7	.	TRBV7-2	.	TGTGCCAGCAGTCGACAGGAGTACGAGCAGTACTTC	CASSRQEYEQYF
TRBJ2-7	.	TRBV3-1/TRBV3-2	.	TGTGCCAGCAGCGCGGGAAACAGAGCTGAGTACTTC	CASSAGNRAEYF
TRBJ2-1	TRBD2	TRBV6-4	.	TGTGCCAGCAGAATTCTAGCGGGGACAAACAATGAGCAGTTCTTC	CASRILAGTNNEQFF
TRBJ2-1	TRBD2	TRBV4-1	.	TGCGCCAGCAGCCAAGTGGGACTAGCGAACAATGAGCAGTTCTTC	CASSQVGLANNEQFF
TRBJ2-7	.	TRBV7-6	.	TGTGCCAGCAGCCCCGAGGCGGGGGCGGTGAGCTCCTACGAGCAGTACTTC	CASSPEAGAVSSYEQYF
TRBJ1-4	TRBD1	TRBV10-3	few	TGTGCCATCAGGCCTGGACAGGGGGGGATCAGTGAAAAACTGTTTTTT	CAIRPGQGGISEKLFF
TRBJ2-7	TRBD1	TRBV19	.	TGTGCCAGTAGTGAGGACAGGGGAAGGTCCTACGAGCAGTACTTC	CASSEDRGRSYEQYF
TRBJ1-4	.	TRBV2	.	TGTGCCAGCAGTGAACTCTCAACTAATGAAAAACTGTTTTTT	CASSELSTNEKLFF
TRBJ2-6	TRBD2	TRBV5-1	.	TGCGCCAGCAGCTGGGGGACTAGCGGGAGGGCCACCGGGGCCAACGTCCTGACTTTC	CASSWGTSGRATGANVLTF
TRBJ2-1	TRBD1	TRBV19	.	TGTGCCAGTAGGGGGGGACAGGAAAGTTCCTACAATGAGCAGTTCTTC	CASRGGQESSYNEQFF
TRBJ2-1	TRBD2	TRBV28	.	TGTGCCAGCAGACCCCAGGCGGTGGGGGGGTCTGGGGGCTCCTACAATGAGCAGTTCTTC	CASRPQAVGGSGGSYNEQFF
TRBJ1-2	.	TRBV4-3	.	TGCGCCAGCAGCCAAAGAACCGGGTTGGTGCCGAAGAGCTACACCTTC	CASSQRTGLVPKSYTF
TRBJ1-2	TRBD1	TRBV7-3	.	TGTGCCAGCAGCTTAACTCCGACAGGGGGGTCAGGCTATGGCTACACCTTC	CASSLTPTGGSGYGYTF
TRBJ1-2	TRBD1	TRBV6-5	.	TGTGCCAGCAGTCAGACAGGGGATGGCTACACCTTC	CASSQTGDGYTF
TRBJ1-5	.	TRBV7-2	once	TGTGCCAGCAGCTTAGACTGGAATCAGCCCCAGCATTTT	CASSLDWNQPQHF
TRBJ1-2	.	TRBV19	.	TGTGCCAGTAGTAACAGGGTCATGGCCCTTATCGGCTACACCTTC	CASSNRVMALIGYTF
TRBJ2-7	TRBD1	TRBV27	.	TGTGCCAGCAGTTTGGACAGGGGGCTCGAGCAGTACTTC	CASSLDRGLEQYF
TRBJ1-2	.	TRBV19	.	TGTGCCAGTCGGGGGGTAAACTATGGCTACACCTTC	CASRGVNYGYTF
TRBJ2-3	.	TRBV2	.	TGTGCCAGCAGTGAAATCGGGTGGAGGTTTAACACAGATACGCAGTATTTT	CASSEIGWRFNTDTQYF
TRBJ1-1	TRBD1	TRBV7-9	few	TGTGCCAGCAGCGACGACAACAGGGGGCAGAGGAACACTGAAGCTTTCTTT	CASSDDNRGQRNTEAFF
TRBJ2-3	TRBD2	TRBV11-2	.	TGTGCCAGCAGCTCCGGCGGGGGGCCCGCAGATACGCAGTATTTT	CASSSGGGPADTQYF
TRBJ2-7	.	TRBV5-4	.	TGTGCCAGCAGCCCCAGTGGTAGGGGCAACGAGCAGTACTTC	CASSPSGRGNEQYF
TRBJ2-3	.	TRBV5-4	.	TGTGCCAGCAGCTTGGCGGGCGGACAGATCACAGATACGCAGTATTTT	CASSLAGGQITDTQYF
TRBJ2-3	.	TRBV9	.	TGTGCCAGCAGCGTAGCAGGGGGGAGCACAGATACGCAGTATTTT	CASSVAGGSTDTQYF
TRBJ2-2	TRBD2	TRBV3-1/TRBV3-2	few	TGTGCCAGCAGACCGGGACTAGCGGTTCGTGGCACCGGGGAGCTGTTTTTT	CASRPGLAVRGTGELFF
TRBJ2-7	.	TRBV19	few	TGTGCCAGTAGTAGCAGGGGCTACGAGCAGTACTTC	CASSSRGYEQYF
TRBJ2-7	TRBD1	TRBV30	few	TGTGCCTGGCAGACAGGGAACGAGCAGTACTTC	CAWQTGNEQYF
TRBJ2-7	TRBD2	TRBV11-2	.	TGTGCCAGCAGCTTAGGGGGTCTGGGACTAGCGGGCCCCTACGAGCAGTACTTC	CASSLGGLGLAGPYEQYF